This T cell receptor (beta chain) was found in a study of PD-1 blockade in classical Hodgkin lymphoma. On this clone: Its antigen is not known.

Specified time point: newly diagnosed, previously untreated cHL patient sample. Thawed PBMCs were the source of CD4+ T cells, purified by magnetic negative selection. The study compared against PBMCs from newly diagnosed, untreated classical Hodgkin lymphoma. Germline V gene sequence: CDR1 LGHNA, CDR2 YNFKEQ. This CDR3 is built from 18 residues. Trimming pared 1 base from V and 5 bases from J, leaving 20 bases between. Findings and limits, study-wide: In newly diagnosed patients, baseline TCR diversity was reportedly below that of healthy donors.

Some clones are missing from TCRdb's copy, which holds only in-frame ones; the method was immunoSEQ multiplex PCR. The sample lists about 22,000 clones; 80% to 90% were seen once. The receptor's source is a human donor with classical Hodgkin lymphoma. Sequencing was performed on CD4+ T cells from blood. The V and J genes are TRBV4-2 and TRBJ2-2, with D unresolved. In DNA form, the CDR3 reads TGTGCCAGCAGCCAAGTGCTGACGGCCTTGCTCGGGACCGGGGAGCTGTTTTTT. The encoded protein is CASSQVLTALLGTGELFF.